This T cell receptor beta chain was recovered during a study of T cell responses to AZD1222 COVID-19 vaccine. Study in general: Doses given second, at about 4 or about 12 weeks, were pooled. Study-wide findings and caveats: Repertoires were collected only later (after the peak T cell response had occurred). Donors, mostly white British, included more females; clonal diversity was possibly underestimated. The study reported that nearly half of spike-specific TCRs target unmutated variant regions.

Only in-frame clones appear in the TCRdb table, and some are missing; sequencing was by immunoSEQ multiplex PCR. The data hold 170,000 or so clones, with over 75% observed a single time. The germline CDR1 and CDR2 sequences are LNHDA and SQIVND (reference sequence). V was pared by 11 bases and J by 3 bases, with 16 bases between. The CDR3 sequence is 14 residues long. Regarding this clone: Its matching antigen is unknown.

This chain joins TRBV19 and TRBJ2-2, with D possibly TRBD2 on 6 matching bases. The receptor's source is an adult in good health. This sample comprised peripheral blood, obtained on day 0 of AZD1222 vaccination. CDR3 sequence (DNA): TGTGCCGCAGCCGGGGGACGGTACACCGGGGAGCTGTTTTTT. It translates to CAAAGGRYTGELFF.